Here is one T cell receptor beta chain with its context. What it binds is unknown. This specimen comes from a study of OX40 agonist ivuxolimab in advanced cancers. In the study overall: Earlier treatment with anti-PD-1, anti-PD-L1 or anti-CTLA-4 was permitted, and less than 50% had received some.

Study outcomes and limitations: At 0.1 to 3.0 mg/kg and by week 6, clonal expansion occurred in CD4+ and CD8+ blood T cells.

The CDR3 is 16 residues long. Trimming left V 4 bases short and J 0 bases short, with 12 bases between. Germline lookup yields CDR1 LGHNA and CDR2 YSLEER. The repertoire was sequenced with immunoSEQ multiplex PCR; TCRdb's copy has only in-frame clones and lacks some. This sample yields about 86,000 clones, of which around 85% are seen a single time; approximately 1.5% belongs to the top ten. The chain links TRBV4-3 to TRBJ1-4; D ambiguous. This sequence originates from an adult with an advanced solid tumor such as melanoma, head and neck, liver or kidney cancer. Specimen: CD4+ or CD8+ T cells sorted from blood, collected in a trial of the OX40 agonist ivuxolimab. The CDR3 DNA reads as TGCGCCAGCAGCCCCTTAAGCGCTGCAACTAATGAAAAACTGTTTTTT. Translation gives CASSPLSAATNEKLFF.